These T cell receptor beta chains were read from a single sample in a study of blood T cell repertoires in COVID-19. Clones were read by immunoSEQ multiplex PCR, and TCRdb kept only the in-frame ones, dropping some. The data hold roughly 110,000 clones, with 85% to 95% observed a single time. Specimen: peripheral blood. The origin of the receptors is a woman younger than 45 with acute or convalescent COVID-19. Both conserved end residues are trimmed from each CDR3.

v_call,cdr3_aa
TRBV7-6,ASSFRGGPFEKLF
TRBV3-1/TRBV3-2,ASSQVGWRGRPETQY
TRBV5-1,ASSLDRGVAGELF
TRBV9,ASSALDWADTQY
TRBV10-3,AISERGGGGETQY
TRBV7-2,ASSLSSGSGYEQY
TRBV7-3,ASSLNIEETQY
TRBV5-8,ASKEDSSYNEQF
TRBV19,ASTADRAASSYNSPLH
TRBV5-8,ASSSILTTSSYNEQF
TRBV6-2/TRBV6-3,ASSYRLSGTRVLVYEQY